The 27 T cell receptor beta chains below were found in one sample sequenced in a study of T cell repertoires in cytomegalovirus infection. TCRdb re-called the reads with MiXCR, one entry per CDR3 protein. This sample has 170,000 or so distinct CDR3 sequences, with roughly 14% found just once. Sequenced input: PBMCs. These receptor sequences come from a human donor in good health (CMV status not recorded). Some clones in this sample may be carry-over from other donors' samples.

In its sample, this clonotype was seen many times. V is TRBV28 and J is TRBJ2-7; D uncertain. Germline V gene data show CDR1 as MDHEN and CDR2 as SYDVKM. The CDR3 consists of 15 residues. The V and J ends lost 6 bases and 0 bases respectively, with 15 bases between them. For the CDR3, the DNA is TGTGCCAGCAGCCCTCTAGGGATTGTCTCCTACGAGCAGTACTTC. Protein product: CASSPLGIVSYEQYF.

The genes are TRBV5-1 and TRBJ1-3, with 7 nucleotides matching TRBD1. From germline, CDR1 is SGHRS and CDR2 YFSETQ. The CDR3 length is 15 residues. Trimming took 0 bases from V and 2 from J; bases not matched to a gene: 2. The CDR3 DNA follows: TGCGCCAGCAGCTTGGCGGGGACAGCTGGAAACACCATATATTTT. This gives the protein CASSLAGTAGNTIYF.

This clonotype has more than one count but fewer than ten. This chain uses TRBV7-4 with TRBJ2-5; D is ambiguous. V was cut by 4 bases and J by 3 bases, with 3 bases left in between. The CDR3 consists of 11 residues. Looked up from germline, CDR1 is SGHVT and CDR2 is SQSDAQ. The chain's CDR3 is CASSWEETQYF. CDR3 coding DNA: TGTGCCAGCAGCTGGGAAGAGACCCAGTACTTC.

V usage is TRBV29-1 and J usage is TRBJ1-1; a weak D match, TRBD1 (5 bases). V lost 5 bases, J lost 2 bases, and 15 bases lay in between. The CDR3 runs to 14 residues. The germline gives CDR1 SQVTM, CDR2 ANQGSEA. This CDR3 reads CSVSLTGTNTEAFF. Written as DNA, the CDR3 is TGCAGCGTTTCATTGACGGGGACTAACACTGAAGCTTTCTTT. The full variable domain, with the rest looked up from reference TRBV29-1 and TRBJ1-1, is SAVISQKPSRDICQRGTSLTIQCQVDSQVTMMFWYRQQPGQSLTLIATANQGSEATYESGFVIDKFPISRPNLTFSTLTVSNMSPEDSSIYLCSVSLTGTNTEAFFGQGTRLTVV.

This clonotype appeared a few times. The gene calls are TRBV20-1 and TRBJ2-3, with 11 bases fitting TRBD2. V gave up 6 bases and J gave up 6 bases; unmatched junction bases: 2. Germline V CDR1 and CDR2: DFQATT, SNEGSKA (reference sequence). This CDR3 region has 12 residues. CDR3 amino acids: CSALAGGDTQYF. The CDR3 DNA follows: TGCAGTGCGTTAGCGGGGGGGGATACGCAGTATTTT.

The sample holds many counts of this clonotype. The genes are TRBV12-3 or TRBV12-4 and TRBJ2-5; unclear D gene. Trimming removed 2 bases at V and 5 bases at J, with 9 bases between. The CDR3 length is 13 residues. CDR3 coding DNA: TGTGCCAGCAGTTTATTCGAAGCGGAGACCCAGTACTTC. Translating gives CASSLFEAETQYF.

This clonotype was recorded many times. The chain employs TRBV7-2 and TRBJ2-1; 7 positions match TRBD1. This CDR3 has 13 residues. J was trimmed by 10 bases and V by 3 bases; bases with no gene match: 6. The V gene's germline CDR1 is SGHTA and CDR2 FQGNSA. Here the CDR3 DNA reads TGTGCCAGCAGCTTGGATCAACAGGGGGAGCAGTTCTTC. It yields the protein CASSLDQQGEQFF.

This clonotype showed up many times. The gene calls are TRBV28 and TRBJ2-7, with 9 nucleotides matching TRBD1. In germline, CDR1 is MDHEN, CDR2 SYDVKM. V lost 2 bases to trimming and J lost 9 bases; unmatched junction nucleotides: 20. The CDR3 has 18 amino acids. CDR3 region: CASSLRTRTGETGRGQYF. CDR3 in DNA: TGTGCCAGCAGTTTACGTACCCGGACAGGGGAAACAGGGAGGGGGCAGTACTTC.

There are many counts of this clonotype. The chain employs TRBV7-2 and TRBJ2-2; D unresolved. The germline V gene has CDR1 SGHTA and CDR2 FQGNSA. The V end lost 5 bases, the J end lost 4 bases, and 5 bases lay between the germline ends. The CDR3 length is 12 residues. The CDR3 DNA reads TGTGCCAGCAGCCGCCCCACCGGGGAGCTGTTTTTT. Amino acids: CASSRPTGELFF. The full variable domain, its missing parts supplied by reference TRBV7-2 and TRBJ2-2, is GAGVSQSPSNKVTEKGKDVELRCDPISGHTALYWYRQSLGQGLEFLIYFQGNSAPDKSGLPSDRFSAERTGGSVSTLTIQRTQQEDSAVYLCASSRPTGELFFGEGSRLTVL.

As regards this clonotype: It may be a read error: a sequence one base away is much more abundant. The chain joins TRBV7-3 to TRBJ1-5; the D gene is possibly TRBD1 (6 bases). The CDR3 runs 15 residues. The V gene's germline CDR1 is SGHTA and CDR2 FQGTGA. The CDR3 DNA reads TGTGCCAGCAGATTAAGTGTGGGGGGCGGCCAGCCCCAGCATTTT. This sequence encodes CASRLSVGGGQPQHF.

Ten or more counts support this clonotype. The rearrangement links TRBV4-1 to TRBJ1-1; TRBD1 aligns across 7 bases. This CDR3 spans 16 amino acids. Germline V CDR1 and CDR2: MGHRA, YSYEKL. V was clipped by 5 bases and J by 0 bases; unmatched bases: 9. The CDR3 sequence is CASSDRVGSMNTEAFF. The CDR3 nucleotides are TGCGCCAGCAGCGACAGGGTAGGGAGCATGAACACTGAAGCTTTCTTT.

This clonotype has at least ten counts. This chain links TRBV7-2 with TRBJ1-1; possible D gene TRBD1, 6 bases. V lost 4 bases to trimming and J lost 0 bases, with 12 bases between them. The V gene's germline CDR1 is SGHTA and CDR2 FQGNSA. CDR3 length equals 15 residues. Here the CDR3 DNA reads TGTGCCAGCAGCTCACAGGGACCGGTGAACACTGAAGCTTTCTTT. This translates into CASSSQGPVNTEAFF. The variable domain in full, completed from reference TRBV7-2 and TRBJ1-1, reads GAGVSQSPSNKVTEKGKDVELRCDPISGHTALYWYRQSLGQGLEFLIYFQGNSAPDKSGLPSDRFSAERTGGSVSTLTIQRTQQEDSAVYLCASSSQGPVNTEAFFGQGTRLTVV.

The chain couples TRBV5-4 to TRBJ1-2; D unresolved. The V end was cut by 4 bases, the J end by 8 bases, with 18 bases between. Germline V gene data show CDR1 as SGHNT and CDR2 as YYREEE (reference sequence). CDR3 length equals 14 residues. The CDR3 DNA sequence: TGTGCCAGCAGCCTGAGTACCGCGACGGGGGGCTACACCTTC. It yields the protein CASSLSTATGGYTF.

This clonotype was picked up a small number of times. The chain uses TRBV12-3 or TRBV12-4 and TRBJ1-1, with 7 bases identical to TRBD1. V trimming: 6 bases; J trimming: 6 bases; junction bases outside the gene matches: 10. The length of the CDR3 is 14 residues. CDR3 loop: CASSLGQISAEAFF. CDR3 DNA sequence: TGTGCCAGCAGCCTGGGACAGATAAGCGCTGAAGCTTTCTTT.

This chain joins TRBV28 and TRBJ1-1, with D possibly being TRBD1 (6 bases). This CDR3 region has 14 residues. The V end was cut by 2 bases, the J end by 4 bases, with 11 bases between. Germline V CDR1 and CDR2: MDHEN, SYDVKM. As DNA, the CDR3 is TGTGCCAGCAGTTTAATACAGGGCAGCACTGAAGCTTTCTTT. Protein: CASSLIQGSTEAFF.

At least ten counts were recorded for this clonotype. The CDR3 sequence: CASSRGTSGNTDTQYF. In nucleotides, the CDR3 is TGTGCCAGCAGCAGGGGGACTAGCGGGAACACAGATACGCAGTATTTT. V usage is TRBV7-9 and J usage is TRBJ2-3, with 13 positions matching TRBD2. Germline V gives CDR1 SEHNR, CDR2 FQNEAQ (reference sequence). The CDR3 is 16 amino acids. J was trimmed by 2 bases and V by 5 bases; bases with no gene match: 4.

This clonotype was counted only a few times. The V call is TRBV12-3 or TRBV12-4, the J call TRBJ1-2, with D tentatively TRBD1 (5 bases). Trimming pared 0 bases from V and 1 base from J, leaving 9 bases between. CDR3 size: 15 residues. The CDR3 reads CASSLAGRGNYGYTF. Written as DNA, the CDR3 is TGTGCCAGCAGTTTAGCGGGGAGGGGTAACTATGGCTACACCTTC.

This clonotype was picked up a small number of times. This chain joins TRBV5-1 and TRBJ2-5, with D perhaps TRBD2 (5 bases). Looked up from germline, CDR1 is SGHRS and CDR2 is YFSETQ. V lost 0 bases to trimming and J lost 4 bases, with 16 bases between them. CDR3 length equals 16 residues. CDR3 nucleotides: TGCGCCAGCAGCTTGGGTGGGAGAGGCCAAAGAGAGACCCAGTACTTC. Translating it yields CASSLGGRGQRETQYF.

This clonotype was detected a few times. The rearrangement joins TRBV6-5 to TRBJ2-1, with TRBD2 identical over 11 bases. CDR3 length equals 22 residues. The germline V gene encodes CDR1 MNHEY and CDR2 SVGAGI. The trim removed 1 base at V and 0 bases at J, leaving 17 bases unmatched. The CDR3 is CASSYWLAGGPEGSSSYNEQFF. CDR3 nucleotides: TGTGCCAGCAGTTACTGGCTAGCGGGGGGTCCGGAGGGTTCGAGCTCCTACAATGAGCAGTTCTTC.

In this sample, this clonotype turned up many times. This chain connects TRBV19 to TRBJ2-1; 12 bases are shared with TRBD2. Germline assignment: CDR1 LNHDA and CDR2 SQIVND (reference sequence). V gave up 1 base and J gave up 2 bases; unmatched junction bases: 6. The CDR3 sequence is 18 residues long. The CDR3 reads CASSIAPTSGRPYNEQFF. The CDR3 nucleotides are TGTGCCAGTAGTATAGCCCCGACTAGCGGGAGACCCTACAATGAGCAGTTCTTC.

There are many counts of this clonotype. This chain connects TRBV6-1 to TRBJ1-1, with TRBD1 as a possible D gene (5 bases). The V end was cut by 6 bases, the J end by 5 bases, with 7 bases between. Per germline, CDR1 MNHNS and CDR2 SASEGT. The CDR3 extends over 11 amino acids. CDR3 amino acids: CASRQGTEAFF. The CDR3 DNA reads TGTGCCAGCAGGCAGGGTACTGAAGCTTTCTTT.

This clonotype was seen repeatedly, ten times or more. The chain carries TRBV7-3 and TRBJ2-3; no reliable D call. Germline CDR1 SGHTA, CDR2 FQGTGA. V was trimmed by 1 base and J by 5 bases, leaving 4 bases between them. The CDR3 is made up of 12 amino acids. CDR3 in amino acids: CASSLMGDTQYF. The CDR3 nucleotides read TGTGCCAGCAGCTTAATGGGAGATACGCAGTATTTT.

V is TRBV29-1 and J is TRBJ1-5; D is possibly TRBD1 (5 bases). This CDR3 has 13 amino acids. The germline CDR1 and CDR2 sequences are SQVTM and ANQGSEA. Trimming took 4 bases from V and 4 from J, leaving 11 bases between them. The CDR3 loop reads CSVARDANQPQHF. The DNA for the CDR3 is TGCAGCGTTGCCCGGGACGCTAATCAGCCCCAGCATTTT.

The table lists this clonotype with many counts. The chain joins TRBV7-6 to TRBJ1-1, with D uncertain. The CDR3 has 13 amino acids. Trimming stripped 5 bases from V and 4 bases from J, with 11 bases between. The V gene's germline CDR1 is SGHVS and CDR2 FNYEAQ. The CDR3 bases are TGTGCCAGCAGCCGAGCGGCCCTCACTGAAGCTTTCTTT. Protein product: CASSRAALTEAFF.

This clonotype was observed at least ten times. V gene TRBV7-2 combines with J gene TRBJ1-1, with 9 nucleotides matching TRBD1. This CDR3 contains 14 residues. The V gene end was trimmed by 5 bases and the J gene end by 3 bases; junction bases not matched to a gene: 4. The germline V gene has CDR1 SGHTA and CDR2 FQGNSA. The CDR3 sequence: CASSLTGGYTEAFF. The CDR3 DNA follows: TGTGCCAGCAGCCTGACAGGGGGTTACACTGAAGCTTTCTTT.

The CDR3 loop is CASTPDEKLFF. The CDR3 region has the DNA TGTGCCAGCACCCCCGATGAAAAACTGTTTTTT. The rearrangement joins TRBV28 to TRBJ1-4; D is undetermined. Deletions cut 7 bases from V and 6 bases from J, with 6 bases between. The length of the CDR3 is 11 residues. Germline CDR1 reads MDHEN; CDR2 reads SYDVKM.

This clonotype appeared many times. V usage is TRBV12-3 or TRBV12-4 and J usage is TRBJ1-1; no firm D call. V was clipped by 3 bases and J by 2 bases, with 1 base between them. The CDR3 covers 11 residues. CDR3 loop: CASSFNTEAFF. The CDR3 DNA sequence: TGTGCCAGCAGTTTTAACACTGAAGCTTTCTTT.